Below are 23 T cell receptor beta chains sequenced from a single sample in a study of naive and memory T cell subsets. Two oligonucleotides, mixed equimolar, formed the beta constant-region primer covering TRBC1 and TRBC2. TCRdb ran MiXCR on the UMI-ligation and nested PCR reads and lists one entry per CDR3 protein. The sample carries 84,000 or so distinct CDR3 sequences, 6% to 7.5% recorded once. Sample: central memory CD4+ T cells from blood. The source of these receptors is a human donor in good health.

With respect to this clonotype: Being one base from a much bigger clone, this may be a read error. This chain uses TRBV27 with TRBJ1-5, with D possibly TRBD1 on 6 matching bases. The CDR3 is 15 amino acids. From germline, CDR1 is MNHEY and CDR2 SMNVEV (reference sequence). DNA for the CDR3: TGTGCCAGCAGTCGAACACAGGGTCCCAATCAGCCCCAGAATTTT. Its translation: CASSRTQGPNQPQNF.

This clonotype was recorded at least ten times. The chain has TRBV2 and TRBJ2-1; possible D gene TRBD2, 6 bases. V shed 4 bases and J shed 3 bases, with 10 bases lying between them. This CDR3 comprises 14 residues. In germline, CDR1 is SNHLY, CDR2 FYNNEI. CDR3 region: CASSGGLIYNEQFF. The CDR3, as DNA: TGTGCCAGCAGTGGGGGACTTATCTACAATGAGCAGTTCTTC.

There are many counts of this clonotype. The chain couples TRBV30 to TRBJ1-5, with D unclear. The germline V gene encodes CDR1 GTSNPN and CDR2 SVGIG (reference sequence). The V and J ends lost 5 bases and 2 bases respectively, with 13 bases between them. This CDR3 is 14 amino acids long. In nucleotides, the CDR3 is TGTGCCTGGGGTAGAGCCGCTGGCAATCAGCCCCAGCATTTT. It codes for CAWGRAAGNQPQHF.

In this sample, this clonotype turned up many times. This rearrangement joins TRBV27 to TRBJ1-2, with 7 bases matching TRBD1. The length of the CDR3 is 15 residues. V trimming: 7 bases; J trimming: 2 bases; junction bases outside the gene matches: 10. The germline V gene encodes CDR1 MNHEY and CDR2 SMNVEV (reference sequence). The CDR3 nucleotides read TGTGCCAGCACCCTTAGGGGGGGACAGAACTATGGCTACACCTTC. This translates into CASTLRGGQNYGYTF.

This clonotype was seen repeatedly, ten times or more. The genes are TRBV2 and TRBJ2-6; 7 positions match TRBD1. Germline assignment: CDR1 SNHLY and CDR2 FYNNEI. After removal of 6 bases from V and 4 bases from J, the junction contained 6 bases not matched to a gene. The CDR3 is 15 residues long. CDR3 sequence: CASSETGPGANVLTF. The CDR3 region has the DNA TGTGCCAGCAGCGAGACAGGGCCCGGGGCCAACGTCCTGACTTTC.

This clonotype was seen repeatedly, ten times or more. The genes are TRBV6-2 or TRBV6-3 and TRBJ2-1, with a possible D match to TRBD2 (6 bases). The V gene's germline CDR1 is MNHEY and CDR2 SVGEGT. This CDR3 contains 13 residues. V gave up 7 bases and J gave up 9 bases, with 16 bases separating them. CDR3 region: CASTPTSSGEQFF. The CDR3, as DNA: TGTGCCAGCACCCCTACTAGCTCGGGTGAGCAGTTCTTC.

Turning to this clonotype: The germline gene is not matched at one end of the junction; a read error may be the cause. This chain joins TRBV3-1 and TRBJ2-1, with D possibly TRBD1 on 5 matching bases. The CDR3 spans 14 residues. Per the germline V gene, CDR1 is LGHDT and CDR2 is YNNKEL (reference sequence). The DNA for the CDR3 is TGTGCCAGCTGCCAAGGGGCCGCCCGGGATGAGCAGTTCTTC. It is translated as CASCQGAARDEQFF.

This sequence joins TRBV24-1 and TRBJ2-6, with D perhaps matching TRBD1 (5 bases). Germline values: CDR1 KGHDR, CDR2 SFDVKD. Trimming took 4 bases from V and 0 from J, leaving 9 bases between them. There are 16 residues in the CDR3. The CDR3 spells CATSDYTGSGANVLTF. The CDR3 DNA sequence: TGTGCCACCAGTGACTACACAGGCTCTGGGGCCAACGTCCTGACTTTC.

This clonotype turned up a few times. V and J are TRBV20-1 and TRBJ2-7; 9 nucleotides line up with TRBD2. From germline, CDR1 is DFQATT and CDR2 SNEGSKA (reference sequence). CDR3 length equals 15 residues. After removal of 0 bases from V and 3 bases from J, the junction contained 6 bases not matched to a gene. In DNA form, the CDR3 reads TGCAGTGCTAGAGACATTAGCGGGGGCCTCTACGAGCAGTACTTC. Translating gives CSARDISGGLYEQYF.

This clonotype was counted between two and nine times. The CDR3 nucleotides are TGTGCCTGGAGGGCCGGGACTAGCGGGAGAGATACGCAGTATTTT. Translation: CAWRAGTSGRDTQYF. The gene calls are TRBV30 and TRBJ2-3; TRBD2 matches at 14 bases. The CDR3 runs 15 residues. V shed 3 bases, J shed 5 bases, and the junction held 4 bases outside the gene matches. CDR1 is GTSNPN, CDR2 SVGIG, per germline (reference sequence).

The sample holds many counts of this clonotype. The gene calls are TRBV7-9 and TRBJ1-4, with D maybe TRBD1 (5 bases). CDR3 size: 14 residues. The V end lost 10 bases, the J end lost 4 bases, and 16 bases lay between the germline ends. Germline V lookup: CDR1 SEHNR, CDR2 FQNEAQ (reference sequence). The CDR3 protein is CATARGSGNEKLFF. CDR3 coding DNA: TGTGCCACCGCCCGGGGGTCGGGTAATGAAAAACTGTTTTTT.

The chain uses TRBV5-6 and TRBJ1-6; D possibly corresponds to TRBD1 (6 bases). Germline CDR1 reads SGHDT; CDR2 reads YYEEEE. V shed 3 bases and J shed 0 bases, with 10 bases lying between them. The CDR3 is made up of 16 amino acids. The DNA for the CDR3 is TGTGCCAGCAGCTACAGGGTTTCCTCCTATAATTCACCCCTCCACTTT. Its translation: CASSYRVSSYNSPLHF. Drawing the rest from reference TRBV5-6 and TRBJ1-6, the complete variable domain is DAGVTQSPTHLIKTRGQQVTLRCSPKSGHDTVSWYQQALGQGPQFIFQYYEEEERQRGNFPDRFSGHQFPNYSSELNVNALLLGDSALYLCASSYRVSSYNSPLHFGNGTRLTVT.

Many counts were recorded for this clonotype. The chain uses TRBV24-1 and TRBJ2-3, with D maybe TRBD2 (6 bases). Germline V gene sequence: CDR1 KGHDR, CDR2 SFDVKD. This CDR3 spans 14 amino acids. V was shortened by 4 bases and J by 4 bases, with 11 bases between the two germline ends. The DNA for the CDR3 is TGTGCCACCAGTGACCTCCGGAGGGCAGATACGCAGTATTTT. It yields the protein CATSDLRRADTQYF.

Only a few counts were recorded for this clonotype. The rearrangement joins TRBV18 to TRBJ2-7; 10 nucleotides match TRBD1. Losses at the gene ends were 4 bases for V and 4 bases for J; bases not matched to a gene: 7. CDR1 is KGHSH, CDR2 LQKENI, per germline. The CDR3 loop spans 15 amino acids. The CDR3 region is CASSRTRDRGYEQYF. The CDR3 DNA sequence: TGTGCCAGCTCACGGACCCGGGACAGGGGTTACGAGCAGTACTTC.

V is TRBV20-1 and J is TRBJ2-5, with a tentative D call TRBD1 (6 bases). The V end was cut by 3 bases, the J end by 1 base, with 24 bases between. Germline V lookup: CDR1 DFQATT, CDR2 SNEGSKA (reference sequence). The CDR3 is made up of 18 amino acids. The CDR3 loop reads CSARPWVAGQTTQETQYF. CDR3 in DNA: TGCAGTGCTAGGCCATGGGTTGCTGGACAGACCACCCAAGAGACCCAGTACTTC.

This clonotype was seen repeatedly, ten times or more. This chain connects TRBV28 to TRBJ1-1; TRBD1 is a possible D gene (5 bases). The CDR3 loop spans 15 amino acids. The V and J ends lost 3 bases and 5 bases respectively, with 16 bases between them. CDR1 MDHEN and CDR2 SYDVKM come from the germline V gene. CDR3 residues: CASSFLPREGTEAFF. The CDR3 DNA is TGTGCCAGCAGTTTCCTCCCCAGGGAAGGGACTGAAGCTTTCTTT.

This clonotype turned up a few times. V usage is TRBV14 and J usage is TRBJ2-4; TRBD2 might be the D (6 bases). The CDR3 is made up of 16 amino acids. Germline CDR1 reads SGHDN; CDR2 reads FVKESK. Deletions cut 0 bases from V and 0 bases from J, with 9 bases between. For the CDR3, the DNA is TGTGCCAGCAGCCAAGAAGGAGGGATAGCCAAAAACATTCAGTACTTC. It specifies CASSQEGGIAKNIQYF.

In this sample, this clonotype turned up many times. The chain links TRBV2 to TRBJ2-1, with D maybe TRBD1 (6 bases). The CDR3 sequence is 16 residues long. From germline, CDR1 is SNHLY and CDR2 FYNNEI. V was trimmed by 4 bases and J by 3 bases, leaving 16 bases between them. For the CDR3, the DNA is TGTGCCAGCAGTGCCGAAAGGACAGCTCTCTACAATGAGCAGTTCTTC. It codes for CASSAERTALYNEQFF.

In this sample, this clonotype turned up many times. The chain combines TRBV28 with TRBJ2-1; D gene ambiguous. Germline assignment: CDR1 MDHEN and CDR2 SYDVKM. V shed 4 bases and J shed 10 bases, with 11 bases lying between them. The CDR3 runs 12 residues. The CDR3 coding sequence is TGTGCCAGCAGTTCAACCCTGGTCGAGCAGTTCTTC. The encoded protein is CASSSTLVEQFF.

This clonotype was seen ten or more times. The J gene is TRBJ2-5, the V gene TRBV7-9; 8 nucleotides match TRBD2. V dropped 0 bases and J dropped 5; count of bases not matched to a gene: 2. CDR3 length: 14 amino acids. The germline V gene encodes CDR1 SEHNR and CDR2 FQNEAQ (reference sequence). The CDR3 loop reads CASSLAAGDETQYF. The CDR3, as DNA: TGTGCCAGCAGCTTAGCAGCGGGGGACGAGACCCAGTACTTC.

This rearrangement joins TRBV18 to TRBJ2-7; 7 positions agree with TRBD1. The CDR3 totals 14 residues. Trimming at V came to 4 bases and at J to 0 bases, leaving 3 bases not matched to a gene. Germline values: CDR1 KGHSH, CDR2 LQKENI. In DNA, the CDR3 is TGTGCCAGCTCACTTACAGGGGACTCCTACGAGCAGTACTTC. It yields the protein CASSLTGDSYEQYF.

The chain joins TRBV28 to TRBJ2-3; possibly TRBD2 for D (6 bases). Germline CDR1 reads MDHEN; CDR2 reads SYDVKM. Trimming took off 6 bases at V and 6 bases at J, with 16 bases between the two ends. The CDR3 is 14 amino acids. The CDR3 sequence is CASSPGGAGDTQYF. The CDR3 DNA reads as TGTGCCAGCAGCCCCGGGGGTGCAGGGGATACGCAGTATTTT.

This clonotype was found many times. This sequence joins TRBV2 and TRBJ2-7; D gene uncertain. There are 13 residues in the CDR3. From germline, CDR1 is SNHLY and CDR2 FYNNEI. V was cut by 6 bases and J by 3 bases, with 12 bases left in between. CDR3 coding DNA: TGTGCCAGCAGCCCCTCTGCCTACTACGAGCAGTACTTC. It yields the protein CASSPSAYYEQYF.